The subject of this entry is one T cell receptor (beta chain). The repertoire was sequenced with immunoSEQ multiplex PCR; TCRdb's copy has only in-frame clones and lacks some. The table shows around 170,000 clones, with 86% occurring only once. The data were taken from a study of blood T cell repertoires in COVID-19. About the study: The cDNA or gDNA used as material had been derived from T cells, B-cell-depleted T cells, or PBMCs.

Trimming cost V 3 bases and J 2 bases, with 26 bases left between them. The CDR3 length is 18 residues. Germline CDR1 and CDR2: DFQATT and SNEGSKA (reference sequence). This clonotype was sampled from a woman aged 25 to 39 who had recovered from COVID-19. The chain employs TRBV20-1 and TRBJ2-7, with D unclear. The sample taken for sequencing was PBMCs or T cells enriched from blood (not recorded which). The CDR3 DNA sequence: TGCAGTGCTAGTCTTCGTCAACTCAACGTTAGGAGAACCTACGAGCAGTACTTC. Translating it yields CSASLRQLNVRRTYEQYF.